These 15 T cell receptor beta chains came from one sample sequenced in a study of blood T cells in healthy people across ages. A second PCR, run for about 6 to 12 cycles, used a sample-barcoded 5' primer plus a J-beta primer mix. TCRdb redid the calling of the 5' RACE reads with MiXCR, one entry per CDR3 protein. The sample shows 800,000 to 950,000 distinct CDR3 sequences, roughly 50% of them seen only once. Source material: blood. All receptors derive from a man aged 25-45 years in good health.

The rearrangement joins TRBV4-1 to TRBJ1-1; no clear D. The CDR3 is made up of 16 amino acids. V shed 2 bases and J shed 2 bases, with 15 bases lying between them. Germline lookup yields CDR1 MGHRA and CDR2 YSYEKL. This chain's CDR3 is CASSQSPSAVNTEAFF. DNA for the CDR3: TGCGCCAGCAGCCAAAGCCCCAGTGCAGTCAACACTGAAGCTTTCTTT.

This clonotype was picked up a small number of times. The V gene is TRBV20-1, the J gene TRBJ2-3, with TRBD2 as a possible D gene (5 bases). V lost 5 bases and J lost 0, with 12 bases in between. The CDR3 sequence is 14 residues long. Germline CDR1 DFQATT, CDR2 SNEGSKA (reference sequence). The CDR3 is CSAAPGVSTDTQYF. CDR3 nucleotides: TGCAGTGCTGCCCCCGGGGTTAGCACAGATACGCAGTATTTT.

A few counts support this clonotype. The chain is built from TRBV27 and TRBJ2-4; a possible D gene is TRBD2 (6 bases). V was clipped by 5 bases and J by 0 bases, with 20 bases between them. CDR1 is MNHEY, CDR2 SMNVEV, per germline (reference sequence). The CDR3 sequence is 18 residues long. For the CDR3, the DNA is TGTGCCAGCAGTCCCCTCTCCCGGGACTCCCTAGCCAAAAACATTCAGTACTTC. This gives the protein CASSPLSRDSLAKNIQYF.

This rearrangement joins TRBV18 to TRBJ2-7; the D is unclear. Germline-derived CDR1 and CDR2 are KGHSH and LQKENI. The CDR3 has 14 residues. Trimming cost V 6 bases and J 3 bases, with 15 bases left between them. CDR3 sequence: CASSVRSAGYEQYF. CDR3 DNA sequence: TGTGCCAGCTCCGTCCGTAGTGCCGGCTACGAGCAGTACTTC.

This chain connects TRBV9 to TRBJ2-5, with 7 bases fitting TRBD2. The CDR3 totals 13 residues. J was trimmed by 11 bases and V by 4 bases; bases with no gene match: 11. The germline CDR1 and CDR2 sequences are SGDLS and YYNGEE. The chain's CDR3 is CASSISGISEQYF. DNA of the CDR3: TGTGCCAGCAGCATAAGCGGGATATCTGAGCAGTACTTC.

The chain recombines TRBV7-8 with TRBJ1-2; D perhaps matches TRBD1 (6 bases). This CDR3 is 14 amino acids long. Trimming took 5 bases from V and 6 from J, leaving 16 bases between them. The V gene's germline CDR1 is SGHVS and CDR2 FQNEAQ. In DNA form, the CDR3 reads TGTGCCAGCAGCCAGACCCAAAGGGGGGATGGCTACACCTTC. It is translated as CASSQTQRGDGYTF.

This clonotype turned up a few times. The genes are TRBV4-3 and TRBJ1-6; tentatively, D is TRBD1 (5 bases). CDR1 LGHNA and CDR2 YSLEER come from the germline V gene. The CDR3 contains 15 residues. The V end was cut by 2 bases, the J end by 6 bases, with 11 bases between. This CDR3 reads CASSQLHQGNSPLHF. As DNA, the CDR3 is TGCGCCAGCAGCCAACTGCACCAGGGTAATTCACCCCTCCACTTT.

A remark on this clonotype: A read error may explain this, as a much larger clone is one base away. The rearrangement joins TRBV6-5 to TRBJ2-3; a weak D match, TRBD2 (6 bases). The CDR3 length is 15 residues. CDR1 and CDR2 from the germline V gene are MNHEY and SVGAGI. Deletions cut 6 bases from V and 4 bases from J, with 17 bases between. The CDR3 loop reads CASSSGTRVADTQYF. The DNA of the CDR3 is TGTGCCAGCAGCTCCGGGACTCGAGTCGCAGATACGCAGTATTTT.

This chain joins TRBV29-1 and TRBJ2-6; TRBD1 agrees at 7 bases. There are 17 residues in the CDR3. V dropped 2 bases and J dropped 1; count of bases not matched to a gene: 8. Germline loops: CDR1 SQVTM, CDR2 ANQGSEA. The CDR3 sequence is CSVEFYPGGSGANVLTF. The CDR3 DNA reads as TGCAGCGTTGAATTTTATCCAGGGGGATCTGGGGCCAACGTCCTGACTTTC.

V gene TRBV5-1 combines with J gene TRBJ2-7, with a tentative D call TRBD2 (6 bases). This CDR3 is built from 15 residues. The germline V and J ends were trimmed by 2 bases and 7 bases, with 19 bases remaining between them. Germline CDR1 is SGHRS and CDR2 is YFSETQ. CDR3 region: CASSLSGTEGREQYF. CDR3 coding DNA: TGCGCCAGCAGCTTATCAGGGACGGAGGGCAGGGAGCAGTACTTC.

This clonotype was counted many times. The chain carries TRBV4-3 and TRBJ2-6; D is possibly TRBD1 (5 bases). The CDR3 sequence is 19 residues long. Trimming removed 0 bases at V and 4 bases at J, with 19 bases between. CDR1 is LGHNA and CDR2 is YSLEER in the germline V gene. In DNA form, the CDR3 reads TGCGCCAGCAGCCAAGAAAATATAGGGGCGTTTGGAGGGGCCAACGTCCTGACTTTC. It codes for CASSQENIGAFGGANVLTF.

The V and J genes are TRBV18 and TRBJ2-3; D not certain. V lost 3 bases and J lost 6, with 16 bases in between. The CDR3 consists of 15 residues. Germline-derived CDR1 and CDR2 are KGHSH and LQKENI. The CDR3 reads CASSPIGPGPDTQYF. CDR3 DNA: TGTGCCAGCTCACCGATCGGCCCAGGACCTGATACGCAGTATTTT.

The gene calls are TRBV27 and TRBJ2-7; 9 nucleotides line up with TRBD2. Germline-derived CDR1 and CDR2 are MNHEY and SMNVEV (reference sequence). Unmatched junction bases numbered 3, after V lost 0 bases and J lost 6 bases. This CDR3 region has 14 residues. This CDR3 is CASSLSGLAREQYF. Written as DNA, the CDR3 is TGTGCCAGCAGTTTATCGGGACTAGCTCGCGAGCAGTACTTC.

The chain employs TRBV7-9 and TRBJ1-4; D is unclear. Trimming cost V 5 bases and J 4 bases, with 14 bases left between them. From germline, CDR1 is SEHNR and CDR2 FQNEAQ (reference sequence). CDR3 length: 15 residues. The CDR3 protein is CASSVTLYSNEKLFF. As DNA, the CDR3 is TGTGCCAGCAGCGTCACCCTTTATAGTAATGAAAAACTGTTTTTT. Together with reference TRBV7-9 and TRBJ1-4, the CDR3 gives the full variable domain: DTGVSQNPRHKITKRGQNVTFRCDPISEHNRLYWYRQTLGQGPEFLTYFQNEAQLEKSRLLSDRFSAERPKGSFSTLEIQRTEQGDSAMYLCASSVTLYSNEKLFFGSGTQLSVL.

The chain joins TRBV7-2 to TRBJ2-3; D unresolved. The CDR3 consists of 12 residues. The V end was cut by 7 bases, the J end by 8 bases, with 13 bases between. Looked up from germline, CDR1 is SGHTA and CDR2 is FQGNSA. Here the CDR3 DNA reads TGTGCCAGCACCATGGGCGCCGGTACGCAGTATTTT. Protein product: CASTMGAGTQYF.